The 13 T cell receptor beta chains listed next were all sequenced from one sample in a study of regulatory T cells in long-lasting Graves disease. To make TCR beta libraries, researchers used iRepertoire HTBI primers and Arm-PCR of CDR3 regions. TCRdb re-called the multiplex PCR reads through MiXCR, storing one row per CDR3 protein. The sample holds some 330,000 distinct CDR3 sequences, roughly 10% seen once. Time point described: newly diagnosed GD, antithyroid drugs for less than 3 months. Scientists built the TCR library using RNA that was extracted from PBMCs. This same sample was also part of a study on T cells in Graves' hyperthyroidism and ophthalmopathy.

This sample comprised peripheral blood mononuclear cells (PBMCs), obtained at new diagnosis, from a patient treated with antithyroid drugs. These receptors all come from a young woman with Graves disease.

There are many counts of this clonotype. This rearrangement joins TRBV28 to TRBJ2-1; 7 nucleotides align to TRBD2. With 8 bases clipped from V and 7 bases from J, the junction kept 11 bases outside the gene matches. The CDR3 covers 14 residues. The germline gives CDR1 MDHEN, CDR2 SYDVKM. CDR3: CASRAGDRLNEQFF. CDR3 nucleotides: TGTGCCAGCCGTGCGGGAGACCGCTTGAATGAGCAGTTCTTC.

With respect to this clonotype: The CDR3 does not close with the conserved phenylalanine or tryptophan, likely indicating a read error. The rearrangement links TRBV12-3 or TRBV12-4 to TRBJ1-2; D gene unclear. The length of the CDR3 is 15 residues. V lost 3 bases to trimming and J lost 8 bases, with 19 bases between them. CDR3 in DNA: TGTGCCAGCAGTTTCTTCGCTCGGGGTATTGGGGGCTACACCTCC. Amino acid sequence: CASSFFARGIGGYTS.

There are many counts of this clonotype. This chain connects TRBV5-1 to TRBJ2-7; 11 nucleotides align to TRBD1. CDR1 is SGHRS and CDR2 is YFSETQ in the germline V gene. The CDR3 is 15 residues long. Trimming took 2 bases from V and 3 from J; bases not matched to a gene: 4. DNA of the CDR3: TGCGCCAGCAGCTTCGGGACAGGGGGTTTCTACGAGCAGTACTTC. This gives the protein CASSFGTGGFYEQYF. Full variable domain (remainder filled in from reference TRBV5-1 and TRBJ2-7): KAGVTQTPRYLIKTRGQQVTLSCSPISGHRSVSWYQQTPGQGLQFLFEYFSETQRNKGNFPGRFSGRQFSNSRSEMNVSTLELGDSALYLCASSFGTGGFYEQYFGPGTRLTVT.

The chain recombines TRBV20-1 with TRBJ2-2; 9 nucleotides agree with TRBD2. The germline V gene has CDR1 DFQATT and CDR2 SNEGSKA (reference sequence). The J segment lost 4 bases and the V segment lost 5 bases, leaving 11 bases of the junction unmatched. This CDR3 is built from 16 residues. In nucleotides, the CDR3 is TGCAGTGCTCAAGTAGCGGGAGTTTGGTCCACCGGGGAGCTGTTTTTT. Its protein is CSAQVAGVWSTGELFF.

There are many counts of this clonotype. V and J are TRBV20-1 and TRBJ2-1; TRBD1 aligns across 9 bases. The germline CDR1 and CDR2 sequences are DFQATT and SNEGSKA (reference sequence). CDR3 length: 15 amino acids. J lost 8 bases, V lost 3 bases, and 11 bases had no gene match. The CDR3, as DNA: TGCAGTGCTAGGGATTACAGGGGGCGAAATGATGAGCAGTTCTTC. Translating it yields CSARDYRGRNDEQFF.

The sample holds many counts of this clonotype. DNA of the CDR3: TGCAGTGCTAGCGGGGACTTCTACGAGCAGTACTTC. This gives the protein CSASGDFYEQYF. The chain recombines TRBV20-1 with TRBJ2-7; weak D call: TRBD2 (6 bases). The CDR3 length is 12 residues. Germline lookup yields CDR1 DFQATT and CDR2 SNEGSKA (reference sequence). Trimming took 3 bases from V and 3 from J, leaving 9 bases between them.

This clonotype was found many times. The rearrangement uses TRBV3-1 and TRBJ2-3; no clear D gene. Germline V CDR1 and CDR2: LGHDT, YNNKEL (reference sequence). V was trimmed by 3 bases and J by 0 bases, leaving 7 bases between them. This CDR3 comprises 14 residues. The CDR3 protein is CASSHGQSTDTQYF. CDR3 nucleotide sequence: TGTGCCAGCAGCCATGGGCAGAGCACAGATACGCAGTATTTT.

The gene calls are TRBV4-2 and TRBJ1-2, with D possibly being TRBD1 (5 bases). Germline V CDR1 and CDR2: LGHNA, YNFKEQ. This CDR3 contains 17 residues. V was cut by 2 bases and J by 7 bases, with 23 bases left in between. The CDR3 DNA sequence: TGTGCCAGCAGCCAAATCAAAAGTCAGGGTGCCCTATTTGGCTACACCTTC. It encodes CASSQIKSQGALFGYTF.

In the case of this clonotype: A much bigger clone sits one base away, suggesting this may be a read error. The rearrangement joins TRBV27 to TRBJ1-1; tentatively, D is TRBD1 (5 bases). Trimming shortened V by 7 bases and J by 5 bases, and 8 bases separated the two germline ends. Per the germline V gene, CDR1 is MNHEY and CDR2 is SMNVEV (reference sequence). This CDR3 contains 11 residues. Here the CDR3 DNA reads TGTGCCAGCACCCAGGGTACTGAAGCTTTCTTT. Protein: CASTQGTEAFF.

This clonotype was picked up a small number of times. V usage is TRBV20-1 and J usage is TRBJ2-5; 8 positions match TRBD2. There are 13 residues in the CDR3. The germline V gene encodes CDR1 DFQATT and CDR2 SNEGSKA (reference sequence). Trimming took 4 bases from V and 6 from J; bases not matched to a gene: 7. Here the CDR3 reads CSATGTSMKTQYF. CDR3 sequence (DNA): TGCAGTGCTACCGGGACTAGTATGAAGACCCAGTACTTC.

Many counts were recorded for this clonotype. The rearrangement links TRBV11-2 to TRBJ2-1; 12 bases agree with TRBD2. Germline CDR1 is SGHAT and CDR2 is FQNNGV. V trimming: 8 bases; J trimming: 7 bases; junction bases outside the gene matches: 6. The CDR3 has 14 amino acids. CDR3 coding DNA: TGTGCCAGCGAGACTAGCGGGAGAGGAAATGAGCAGTTCTTC. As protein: CASETSGRGNEQFF.

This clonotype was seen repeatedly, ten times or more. DNA of the CDR3: TGTGCCATCAGTCCAGGACAGAGTAGACGAGGCACTGAAGCTTTCTTT. Translating it yields CAISPGQSRRGTEAFF. V and J are TRBV10-3 and TRBJ1-1, with D possibly TRBD1 on 6 matching bases. The CDR3 covers 16 residues. The germline V gene has CDR1 ENHRY and CDR2 SYGVKD. The V gene lost 5 bases and the J gene lost 4 bases, with 20 bases spanning the gap.

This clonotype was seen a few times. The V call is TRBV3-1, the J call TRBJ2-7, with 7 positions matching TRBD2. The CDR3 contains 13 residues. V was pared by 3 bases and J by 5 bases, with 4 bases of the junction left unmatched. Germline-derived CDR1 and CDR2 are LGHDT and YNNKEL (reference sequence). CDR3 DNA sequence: TGTGCCAGCAGCCACTTAGCGGGCCACGAGCAGTACTTC. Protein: CASSHLAGHEQYF.